This record looks at one T cell receptor beta chain sequence and its context. The clone's antigen remains unknown. No base qualities exist here, and no much larger clone lies one base off it. This record comes from a study of T cells after yellow fever vaccination (dated by TCRdb to the late 2010s). Study-wide context: The SMART-Seq v4 Ultra Low Input RNA kit was used to prepare libraries from fractions with low cell numbers. To follow T-cell clones before and after both primary and booster YFV17D yellow fever vaccination, bulk TCR alpha and beta repertoires underwent longitudinal sequencing. The cohort comprised two healthy male donors, one aged 18 to 30 and one aged 30 to 40 years. Blood was collected at multiple timepoints before and after primary and secondary immunization, and bulk PBMC replicates and cell subsets were isolated.

Results and caveats for the whole study, not just this receptor: A small fraction of clonotypes appeared in both the CD4 and CD8 compartments, likely as a result of convergent recombination. The study included only a couple of donors, which limits how far the findings can be generalized. After the booster, most of the clones that had expanded following primary vaccination were detected again (roughly 96% of CD4 and 88% of CD8), which suggests that memory was broadly maintained. Compared with the primary T-cell response, the secondary T-cell response was weaker but faster, peaking on day 5 rather than day 15. Computational filtering was needed because FACS-sorted repertoires could contain abundant contaminating clonotypes from the bulk population.

The germline ends are 15 bases apart after V is trimmed by 10 bases and J by 1 base. Including the terminal cysteine and phenylalanine, the CDR3 comprises 14 residues. The DNA shown is the 42-base CDR3, in frame from base 1. The germline V gene specifies KGHDR as CDR1 and SFDVKD as CDR2. TCR cDNA was synthesized by 5'RACE template switching, which introduced a universal primer site and unique molecular identifiers. Priming of cDNA synthesis was performed from both the TCR alpha and TCR beta constant segments. Libraries were amplified in two PCR steps, with sample barcodes and sequencing adapters added in the second step. Sequencing of libraries was performed on Illumina HiSeq 2500 (2x100 bp) or NovaSeq (2x150 bp). For the original study's pipeline: MIGEC was used to demultiplex reads and collapse the reads into UMI consensus sequences, and MiXCR was used for V(D)J alignment. Vaccine-responding clonotypes were defined with edgeR using replicate PBMC samples, requiring FDR below 0.01 and a log2 fold change above 5 up to day 15. Each bulk clonotype was labeled CD4 or CD8 based on which sequenced repertoire, CD4 or CD8, contained the clonotype at higher abundance. TCRdb applied fastp at Q25 and MiXCR to the public reads, then kept only in-frame beta chains. CDR3 protein duplicates are merged, each entry listing the most common genes and DNA. The V and J calls shown here were made by TCRdb, not taken from the authors' results. The sample yields some 390,000 distinct CDR3 sequences; about 6.2% were counted once. The top ten constitute over 12% of the sample.

The sample's treatment or condition label is to be understood as: live attenuated yellow fever vaccine strain. Two biological replicates of bulk PBMCs were collected at each blood-draw timepoint. A standard Ficoll-Paque protocol was used to isolate PBMCs from peripheral blood. RNA was extracted with TriZol from bulk PBMCs, CD4 and CD8 fractions, and dextramer-positive and dextramer-negative fractions. The receptor was derived from a man aged 25-45 years who received the YFV17D yellow fever vaccine. The source was PBMCs, collected 5 days after the yellow fever booster vaccination. The chain couples TRBV24-1 to TRBJ1-1; the D gene is possibly TRBD1, with 5 bases matching. The DNA is TGTGCCACTCAGGCCCCGGGGCAGAACACTGAAGCTTTCTTT. It translates to CATQAPGQNTEAFF.